Shown below are 26 T cell receptor beta chains from a single sample sequenced in a study of beta chain features in type 1 diabetes (dated by TCRdb to the late 2010s). The paper's findings and limits, for the study overall: Type 1 diabetes patients showed a moderate but significant shortening of TCRB CDR3 length in all four CD4+ subsets.

The protocol used for the library was the immunoSEQ multiplex PCR assay. The entire amount of isolated RNA was reverse transcribed using the High Capacity cDNA Reverse Transcription Kit, so the sequenced TCRB transcripts were expressed ones. TCRdb took over this immuneACCESS table, retaining in-frame rearrangements with V and J assigned. Such tables are incomplete; in checked studies, under half of the missing clones stem from an unresolved V gene, and the remainder is unexplained. This sample comprises hundreds of thousands of clones, over 10% of them detected only once. The ten top clones hold approximately 0.02% of the sample. Their antigen targets remain unknown. Sequenced sample: naive CD4+ T cells from blood. The sample's cell subset or site label is to be understood as: true naive CD4+ T cells. These receptors all come from a man aged 18 to 30 with type 1 diabetes.

The table lists this clone with a few counts. This rearrangement joins TRBV5-4 to TRBJ2-3; the match to TRBD1 covers 7 bases. Germline trimming cut 4 bases from V and 3 bases from J; bases unmatched to any gene: 11. CDR1 SGHNT and CDR2 YYREEE come from the germline V gene (reference sequence). This CDR3 has 16 amino acids. The DNA for the CDR3 is TGTGCCAGCAGCCCGCAAAGGGACAGAAGAACAGATACGCAGTATTTT. This translates into CASSPQRDRRTDTQYF.

J is TRBJ1-6 and V is TRBV7-9, with D possibly TRBD1 on 5 matching bases. Germline V gene sequence: CDR1 SEHNR, CDR2 FQNEAQ (reference sequence). The CDR3 extends over 16 amino acids. Deletions cut 5 bases from V and 9 bases from J, with 20 bases between. The CDR3 DNA reads TGTGCCAGCAGCCCATTTGGGGGACGATCGGCTTCACCCCTCCACTTT. Its protein product is CASSPFGGRSASPLHF.

V and J are TRBV5-4 and TRBJ1-2; 9 bases are a match to TRBD1. CDR1 and CDR2 (germline): SGHNT, YYREEE (reference sequence). After removal of 0 bases from V and 2 bases from J, the junction contained 5 bases not matched to a gene. This CDR3 is 16 amino acids long. Written as DNA, the CDR3 is TGTGCCAGCAGCTTGGTGGGACAGGGCTCCAACTATGGCTACACCTTC. Translation: CASSLVGQGSNYGYTF.

The chain links TRBV15 to TRBJ2-5; D remains ambiguous. V shed 1 base and J shed 1 base, with 7 bases lying between them. CDR1 and CDR2 (germline): LNHNV, YYDKDF (reference sequence). The CDR3 sequence is 14 residues long. The CDR3 region is CATSRVGIQETQYF. Here the CDR3 DNA reads TGTGCCACCAGCAGAGTGGGGATCCAAGAGACCCAGTACTTC.

Turning to this clone: The sample carries other DNA sequences with the same CDR3. The gene calls are TRBV5-1 and TRBJ1-2; 8 nucleotides match TRBD1. Germline-derived CDR1 and CDR2 are SGHRS and YFSETQ. The junction had 3 bases not matched to a gene; V was cut back by 4 bases and J by 1 base. The CDR3 runs 14 residues. The CDR3 DNA sequence: TGCGCCAGCAGCCTGGGACAGGTTAACTATGGCTACACCTTC. Translation gives CASSLGQVNYGYTF.

A few counts support this clone. V is TRBV28 and J is TRBJ1-2; 8 nucleotides agree with TRBD1. The germline V gene has CDR1 MDHEN and CDR2 SYDVKM. The junction had 14 bases not matched to a gene; V was cut back by 10 bases and J by 4 bases. The CDR3 is 15 amino acids. This chain's CDR3 is CAIPKGTGGSYGYTF. The CDR3 bases are TGTGCCATACCCAAAGGCACAGGGGGATCCTATGGCTACACCTTC.

The chain is built from TRBV5-1 and TRBJ2-7, with TRBD1 matching over 8 bases. The CDR3 runs 14 residues. The germline CDR1 and CDR2 sequences are SGHRS and YFSETQ. V was clipped by 3 bases and J by 3 bases; unmatched bases: 5. The CDR3 here is CASSWAGQDYEQYF. In nucleotides, the CDR3 is TGCGCCAGCAGCTGGGCGGGACAGGACTACGAGCAGTACTTC.

The DNA for the CDR3 is TGTGCCAGCAGCTTGTGGGGAGGCGGCTACACCTTC. Amino acids: CASSLWGGGYTF. This sequence joins TRBV7-9 and TRBJ1-2, with D hard to call. CDR3 length equals 12 residues. V was pared by 3 bases and J by 8 bases, with 10 bases between. Looked up from germline, CDR1 is SEHNR and CDR2 is FQNEAQ (reference sequence).

The chain links TRBV30 to TRBJ2-4; tentatively, D is TRBD2 (5 bases). The CDR3 length is 12 residues. Trimming removed 1 base from V and 9 bases from J, with 10 bases in between. Germline CDR1 and CDR2: GTSNPN and SVGIG (reference sequence). In DNA form, the CDR3 reads TGTGCCTGGAGTGGGGAGTTGGCCATTCAGTACTTC. The encoded protein is CAWSGELAIQYF.

This clone was seen more than once but under ten times. The V gene is TRBV4-1, the J gene TRBJ2-7, with 7 nucleotides matching TRBD1. CDR1 is MGHRA and CDR2 is YSYEKL in the germline V gene. The CDR3 sequence is 16 residues long. V shed 1 base and J 4 bases; nucleotides not matched to a gene: 10. CDR3 nucleotides: TGCGCCAGCAGCCAAGGAACGGGACAGAGACAATACGAGCAGTACTTC. Protein sequence: CASSQGTGQRQYEQYF.

The chain links TRBV2 to TRBJ2-5; the match to TRBD2 covers 8 bases. Germline CDR1 SNHLY, CDR2 FYNNEI. With V trimmed by 5 bases and J by 3 bases, 2 bases remained unmatched. This CDR3 spans 13 amino acids. The CDR3 DNA reads TGTGCCAGCAGTATACTAGCGGAAGAGACCCAGTACTTC. It yields the protein CASSILAEETQYF.

This rearrangement joins TRBV6-1 to TRBJ2-1; TRBD1 is a possible D gene (6 bases). Between the trimmed V and J ends, which lost 7 bases and 7 bases, there was a span of 20 bases. The CDR3 is made up of 15 amino acids. CDR1 is MNHNS, CDR2 SASEGT, per germline. CDR3 bases: TGTGCCAGCAAAGTGGGGGACACCGATCTGAATGAGCAGTTCTTC. Its protein is CASKVGDTDLNEQFF.

The sample holds a few counts of this clone. The limits of the CDR3 on the DNA are not certain, so only TCRdb's listed CDR3 is given. The V gene is TRBV30, the J gene TRBJ1-2; the D call of TRBD1 is as the table states it, not checked on the DNA. The V gene's germline CDR1 is GTSNPN and CDR2 SVGIG (reference sequence). Counting both end residues, the CDR3 totals 15 amino acids. The CDR3 sequence is CAWDRTGTGVPGYTF.

This clone was seen only a few times. The genes are TRBV9 and TRBJ2-5, with D uncertain. Deletions cut 0 bases from V and 1 base from J, with 7 bases between. The CDR3 loop spans 14 amino acids. The germline V gene has CDR1 SGDLS and CDR2 YYNGEE. DNA of the CDR3: TGTGCCAGCAGCGTAGCTGGCTTCCAAGAGACCCAGTACTTC. Amino acid sequence: CASSVAGFQETQYF.

Worth noting for this clone: The germline gene is not matched at one end of the junction; a read error may be the cause. The genes are TRBV29-1 and TRBJ2-3; D is uncertain. CDR1 is SQVTM, CDR2 ANQGSEA, per germline. The CDR3 is made up of 13 amino acids. CDR3 nucleotide sequence: TGCAGCGTTGAAGGTCGGCTGGCAGAGACGCAGTATTTT. Protein product: CSVEGRLAETQYF.

As DNA, the CDR3 is TGTGCCAGCAGTTCGGGGTGGGCGCCGGATACGCAGTATTTT. Protein sequence: CASSSGWAPDTQYF. The V gene is TRBV7-9, the J gene TRBJ2-3, with D tentatively TRBD2 (5 bases). V gave up 6 bases and J gave up 6 bases, with 16 bases separating them. Germline V CDR1 and CDR2: SEHNR, FQNEAQ (reference sequence). The CDR3 is 14 amino acids.

This clone appeared a single time. Different DNA sequences within this sample yield the same CDR3. The CDR3 DNA reads TGTGCCAGCAGCTTGCAGGGGGCAGATGAGCAGTTCTTC. Translated: CASSLQGADEQFF. This chain joins TRBV5-4 and TRBJ2-1, with 8 bases matching TRBD1. Germline CDR1 reads SGHNT; CDR2 reads YYREEE (reference sequence). The V segment lost 1 base and the J segment 8 bases; nucleotides outside the gene matches: 2. The CDR3 loop spans 13 amino acids.

This clone appeared a few times. This sequence joins TRBV7-2 and TRBJ1-5; D uncertain. This CDR3 has 16 amino acids. The V gene's germline CDR1 is SGHTA and CDR2 FQGNSA. Trimming removed 5 bases at V and 0 bases at J, with 14 bases between. The CDR3 sequence: CASSPGDPLSNQPQHF. The CDR3 bases are TGTGCCAGCAGCCCTGGTGACCCCCTTAGCAATCAGCCCCAGCATTTT. Complete variable domain (other parts from reference TRBV7-2 and TRBJ1-5): GAGVSQSPSNKVTEKGKDVELRCDPISGHTALYWYRQSLGQGLEFLIYFQGNSAPDKSGLPSDRFSAERTGGSVSTLTIQRTQQEDSAVYLCASSPGDPLSNQPQHFGDGTRLSIL.

The chain couples TRBV30 to TRBJ2-7; weak D call: TRBD1 (5 bases). The germline V gene has CDR1 GTSNPN and CDR2 SVGIG (reference sequence). The CDR3 is 12 amino acids. The V end lost 3 bases, the J end lost 3 bases, and 9 bases lay between the germline ends. The DNA for the CDR3 is TGTGCCTGGAGGGACAATCACTACGAGCAGTACTTC. This sequence encodes CAWRDNHYEQYF.

The rearrangement links TRBV30 to TRBJ2-5; D is possibly TRBD2 (6 bases). The ends were cut back, 0 bases at V and 5 bases at J, with 22 bases in the middle. The CDR3 runs 17 residues. Germline CDR1 is GTSNPN and CDR2 is SVGIG (reference sequence). CDR3 residues: CAWSVGVGLLKSETQYF. CDR3 nucleotide sequence: TGTGCCTGGAGTGTAGGAGTGGGACTCCTAAAATCGGAGACCCAGTACTTC. Full variable domain (remainder filled in from reference TRBV30 and TRBJ2-5): SQTIHQWPATLVQPVGSPLSLECTVEGTSNPNLYWYRQAAGRGLQLLFYSVGIGQISSEVPQNLSASRPQDRQFILSSKKLLLSDSGFYLCAWSVGVGLLKSETQYFGPGTRLLVL.

The chain uses TRBV28 and TRBJ2-1; D is tentatively TRBD1 or TRBD2 (6 bases each). V shed 7 bases and J shed 8 bases, with 12 bases lying between them. This CDR3 is 12 amino acids long. Germline V gene data show CDR1 as MDHEN and CDR2 as SYDVKM. CDR3 in DNA: TGTGCCAGCATAGGGGGGCCCTATGAGCAGTTCTTC. Encoded protein: CASIGGPYEQFF.

This clone turned up a few times. V gene TRBV6-5 combines with J gene TRBJ1-1; a weak D match, TRBD1 (6 bases). The CDR3 runs to 11 residues. V dropped 11 bases and J dropped 10 bases, with 17 bases sitting between them. Germline V CDR1 and CDR2: MNHEY, SVGAGI. CDR3 sequence reads: CAASLGGTAFF. The CDR3 DNA reads as TGTGCCGCATCCCTAGGGGGGACAGCTTTCTTT.

This chain uses TRBV6-6 with TRBJ2-1; 7 bases are shared with TRBD2. V gave up 6 bases and J gave up 5 bases; unmatched junction bases: 10. The CDR3 consists of 15 residues. The germline V gene encodes CDR1 MNHNY and CDR2 SVGAGI (reference sequence). CDR3 sequence reads: CASSPPGLGNNEQFF. DNA for the CDR3: TGTGCCAGCAGCCCCCCCGGACTAGGCAACAATGAGCAGTTCTTC.

This clone was counted once. The V gene is TRBV16, the J gene TRBJ1-2, with D possibly matching TRBD1 (5 bases). The CDR3 totals 15 residues. Germline lookup yields CDR1 KGHSY and CDR2 FQNENV. V was clipped by 7 bases and J by 0 bases, with 15 bases between them. DNA for the CDR3: TGTGCCAGCACCCGGACCGGGGGGACTAACTATGGCTACACCTTC. This sequence encodes CASTRTGGTNYGYTF. The whole variable domain, filled in from reference TRBV16 and TRBJ1-2, reads GEEVAQTPKHLVRGEGQKAKLYCAPIKGHSYVFWYQQVLKNEFKFLISFQNENVFDETGMPKERFSAKCLPNSPCSLEIQATKLEDSAVYFCASTRTGGTNYGYTFGSGTRLTVV.

J is TRBJ2-3 and V is TRBV5-4; 11 positions match TRBD2. The V and J ends lost 7 bases and 5 bases, in that order; junction bases with no gene match: 12. The CDR3 runs to 16 residues. CDR1 SGHNT and CDR2 YYREEE come from the germline V gene (reference sequence). Written as DNA, the CDR3 is TGTGCCAGCGGATTCAGGACCGGGACTAGCGGAGATACGCAGTATTTT. Protein product: CASGFRTGTSGDTQYF.

This clone appeared a few times. The chain couples TRBV2 to TRBJ2-7, with D maybe TRBD1 (5 bases). CDR1 and CDR2 from the germline V gene are SNHLY and FYNNEI. This CDR3 is built from 13 residues. V was cut by 6 bases and J by 7 bases, with 16 bases left in between. CDR3 region: CASSEQGIGEQYF. CDR3 nucleotides: TGTGCCAGCAGCGAGCAGGGAATCGGGGAGCAGTACTTC.